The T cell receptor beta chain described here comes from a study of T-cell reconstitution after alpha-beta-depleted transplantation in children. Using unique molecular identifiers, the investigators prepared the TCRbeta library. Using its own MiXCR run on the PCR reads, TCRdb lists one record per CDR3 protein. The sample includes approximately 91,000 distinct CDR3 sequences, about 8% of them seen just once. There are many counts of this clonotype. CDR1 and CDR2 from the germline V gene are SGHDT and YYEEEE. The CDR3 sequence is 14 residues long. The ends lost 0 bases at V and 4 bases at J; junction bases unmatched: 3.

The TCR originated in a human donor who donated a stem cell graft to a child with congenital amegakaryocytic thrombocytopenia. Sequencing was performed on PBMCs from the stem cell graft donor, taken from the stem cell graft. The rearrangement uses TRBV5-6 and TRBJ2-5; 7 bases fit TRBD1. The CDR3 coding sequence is TGTGCCAGCAGCTTGGTTAGGGGGCTAGAGACCCAGTACTTC. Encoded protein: CASSLVRGLETQYF.